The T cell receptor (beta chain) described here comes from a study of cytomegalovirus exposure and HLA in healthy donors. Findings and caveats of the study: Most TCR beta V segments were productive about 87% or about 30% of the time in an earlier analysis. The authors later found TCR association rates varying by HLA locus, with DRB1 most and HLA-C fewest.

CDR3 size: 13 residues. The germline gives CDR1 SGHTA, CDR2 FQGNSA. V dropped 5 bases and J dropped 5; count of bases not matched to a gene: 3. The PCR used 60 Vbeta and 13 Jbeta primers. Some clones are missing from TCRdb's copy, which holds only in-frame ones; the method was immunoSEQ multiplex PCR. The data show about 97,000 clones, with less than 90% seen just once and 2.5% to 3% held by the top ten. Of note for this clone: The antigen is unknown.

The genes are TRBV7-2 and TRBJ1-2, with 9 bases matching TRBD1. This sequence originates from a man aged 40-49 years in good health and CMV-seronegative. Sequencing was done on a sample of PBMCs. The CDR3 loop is CASSPDRGYGYTF. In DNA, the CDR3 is TGTGCCAGCAGCCCCGACAGGGGGTATGGCTACACCTTC.